This is a list of T cell receptor beta chains from one sample in a study of regulatory T cells in long-lasting Graves disease. TCRdb re-analysed the multiplex PCR reads in MiXCR, keeping a single row per CDR3 protein. Here the sample spans 440,000 or so distinct CDR3 sequences, about 15% being singletons. These data were also reused for a study on T cells in Graves' hyperthyroidism and ophthalmopathy.

The sample in question was peripheral blood mononuclear cells (PBMCs), obtained at new diagnosis, from a patient treated with antithyroid drugs. The receptors here all came from a woman aged 30 to 39 with Graves disease. Each CDR3 is given with its conserved first and last residue. The D gene is left open where the match is weak. Size is stated for part of the rows, as once, few or many counts, or as a class when the clone is expanded.

j_call	clone_size	v_call	d_call	cdr3_aa	cdr3_nt
TRBJ1-2	few	TRBV28	-	CASSLPQRQRASGYTF	TGTGCCAGCAGTTTACCCCAACGACAGCGGGCGTCAGGCTACACCTTC
TRBJ2-3	many	TRBV20-1	-	CSSTPGDTQYF	TGCAGTTCCACCCCGGGGGATACGCAGTATTTT
TRBJ2-7	many	TRBV16	TRBD1	CASTVTRTGGYEQYF	TGTGCCAGCACCGTCACCAGGACAGGGGGCTACGAGCAGTACTTC
TRBJ2-7	many	TRBV15	-	CATSRDQTVSPYEQYF	TGTGCCACCAGCAGAGATCAGACGGTCAGTCCCTACGAGCAGTACTTC
TRBJ1-2	-	TRBV20-1	TRBD1	CSAPYDRGNYGYTF	TGCAGTGCCCCTTATGACAGGGGTAACTATGGCTACACCTTC
TRBJ2-1	many	TRBV5-1	TRBD1	CASSERTGPYNEQFF	TGCGCCAGCAGCGAACGGACAGGGCCTTACAATGAGCAGTTCTTC
TRBJ1-5	many	TRBV10-3	-	CAISGESYRSSNQPQHF	TGTGCCATCAGTGGGGAGTCGTACAGGAGTAGCAATCAGCCCCAGCATTTT
TRBJ2-3	many	TRBV18	-	CASSKPSTDTQYF	TGTGCCAGCTCAAAACCTAGCACAGATACGCAGTATTTT
TRBJ2-3	many	TRBV6-4	-	CASSEQRASTDTQYF	TGTGCCAGCAGTGAACAGAGGGCCTCCACAGATACGCAGTATTTT
TRBJ2-5	few	TRBV27	-	CASGRGITAQETQYF	TGTGCCAGCGGCCGGGGCATCACGGCCCAAGAGACCCAGTACTTC
TRBJ2-1	-	TRBV6-1	TRBD1	CASGAGQGSNEQFF	TGTGCCAGCGGGGCGGGACAGGGATCCAATGAGCAGTTCTTC
TRBJ2-1	-	TRBV7-6	-	CASSLALGVSYNEQFF	TGTGCCAGCAGCTTAGCCTTGGGGGTCTCCTACAATGAGCAGTTCTTC
TRBJ2-1	many	TRBV11-2	TRBD2	CASTGGGRSYNEQFF	TGTGCCAGCACGGGGGGCGGGAGGTCCTACAATGAGCAGTTCTTC
TRBJ1-1	many	TRBV30	-	CAWTMWSGANTEAFF	TGTGCCTGGACCATGTGGTCCGGGGCTAACACTGAAGCTTTCTTT
TRBJ2-1	many	TRBV11-3	-	CASSLFSGGYNEQFF	TGTGCCAGCAGCTTATTCAGCGGAGGGTACAATGAGCAGTTCTTC
TRBJ2-1	many	TRBV7-8	TRBD1	CASSRTGRNEQFF	TGTGCCAGCAGCCGGACAGGGCGAAATGAGCAGTTCTTC
TRBJ2-1	many	TRBV18	-	CASSPGTVSYNEQFF	TGTGCCAGCTCACCAGGGACCGTCTCCTACAATGAGCAGTTCTTC
TRBJ2-7	-	TRBV29-1	-	CSVEGTGNTYEQYF	TGCAGCGTTGAGGGAACAGGGAACACCTACGAGCAGTACTTC
TRBJ2-1	many	TRBV9	-	CASSVAGSLKDNEQFF	TGTGCCAGCAGCGTAGCTGGTTCCCTAAAAGACAATGAGCAGTTCTTC
TRBJ2-3	many	TRBV6-2/TRBV6-3	TRBD2	CASSYLSGRTDTQYF	TGTGCCAGCAGTTACCTTAGCGGGAGAACAGATACGCAGTATTTT
TRBJ1-1	few	TRBV18	-	CASSPRQAGTTEAFF	TGTGCCAGCTCACCCCGGCAGGCGGGGACCACTGAAGCTTTCTTT
TRBJ2-5	-	TRBV28	-	CAGGSGSETQYF	TGTGCCGGGGGGAGCGGGTCGGAGACCCAGTACTTC
TRBJ1-2	few	TRBV6-1	-	CASSQIGGGYTF	TGTGCCAGCAGTCAGATTGGGGGAGGCTACACCTTC
TRBJ1-5	many	TRBV4-2	-	CASSQDWDSNQPQHF	TGTGCCAGCAGCCAAGATTGGGATAGCAATCAGCCCCAGCATTTT
TRBJ2-7	-	TRBV7-9	TRBD2	CASSPSEGLAGAYEQYF	TGTGCCAGCAGCCCGAGCGAGGGGCTAGCGGGAGCCTACGAGCAGTACTTC
TRBJ2-1	many	TRBV5-1	-	CASSLHRGGAYNEQFF	TGCGCCAGCAGCCTGCATAGGGGGGGCGCGTACAATGAGCAGTTCTTC
TRBJ2-3	-	TRBV19	TRBD2	CASSNLVPGLAGDTDTQYF	TGTGCCAGTAGTAACTTGGTCCCGGGACTAGCGGGAGACACAGATACGCAGTATTTT
TRBJ2-1	many	TRBV4-1	TRBD2	CASSQGGLAAYNEQFF	TGCGCCAGCAGCCAAGGGGGACTAGCGGCTTACAATGAGCAGTTCTTC
TRBJ2-7	-	TRBV25-1	TRBD1	CASREDRTGSYEQYF	TGTGCCAGCAGAGAAGACCGGACAGGCTCCTACGAGCAGTACTTC
TRBJ2-7	-	TRBV20-1	-	CSARAASSYEQYF	TGCAGTGCTAGAGCAGCCTCCTCCTACGAGCAGTACTTC
TRBJ2-7	-	TRBV5-6	-	CASSLGTDFEQYF	TGTGCCAGCAGCTTGGGGACAGACTTCGAGCAGTACTTC
TRBJ2-7	few	TRBV30	TRBD2	CAWRSAGGPGEQYF	TGTGCCTGGAGGTCAGCGGGAGGGCCGGGGGAGCAGTACTTC
TRBJ1-2	few	TRBV6-2/TRBV6-3	-	CASSYSNWGHYGYTF	TGTGCCAGCAGTTACTCGAACTGGGGACACTATGGCTACACCTTC
TRBJ2-1	many	TRBV5-6	TRBD2	CASILQREYLYEQFF	TGTGCCAGCATCCTACAGCGGGAGTATCTCTATGAGCAGTTCTTC
TRBJ1-1	few	TRBV7-9	-	CASSLAWASRLNTEAFF	TGTGCCAGCAGCTTAGCTTGGGCTTCCAGACTCAACACTGAAGCTTTCTTT
TRBJ2-7	many	TRBV5-1	TRBD2	CASSVGLAGVEQYF	TGCGCCAGCAGCGTGGGACTAGCGGGAGTCGAGCAGTACTTC
TRBJ1-6	many	TRBV12-3/TRBV12-4	-	CASSSGRFDSPLHF	TGTGCCAGCAGTTCGGGCAGGTTTGATTCACCCCTCCACTTT
TRBJ2-4	many	TRBV18	TRBD2	CASSPTSGTGKNIQYF	TGTGCCAGCTCACCTACTAGCGGGACGGGCAAAAACATTCAGTACTTC
TRBJ2-5	many	TRBV5-1	-	CASSLSPAALKTQYF	TGCGCCAGCAGCTTGTCTCCCGCAGCCCTGAAGACCCAGTACTTC
TRBJ2-3	many	TRBV28	-	CASSSQGREMSDTQYF	TGTGCCAGCAGTTCCCAGGGGCGGGAGATGTCAGATACGCAGTATTTT
TRBJ2-1	-	TRBV10-2	-	CASSLRGRNEQFF	TGCGCCAGCTCGCTCCGGGGGCGGAATGAGCAGTTCTTC
TRBJ2-1	many	TRBV12-3/TRBV12-4	-	CASSLIVGSESYNEQFF	TGTGCCAGCAGTTTGATTGTGGGGAGTGAGTCCTACAATGAGCAGTTCTTC
TRBJ1-3	few	TRBV5-1	TRBD1	CASSGGQGNSGNTIYF	TGCGCCAGCAGCGGCGGACAGGGAAACTCTGGAAACACCATATATTTT
TRBJ2-3	many	TRBV3-1	TRBD2	CASSPKGGLVTDTQYF	TGTGCCAGCAGCCCGAAAGGGGGACTAGTCACAGATACGCAGTATTTT
TRBJ2-1	few	TRBV16	-	CASSQSLESSYNEQFF	TGTGCCAGCAGCCAATCTCTAGAAAGCTCCTACAATGAGCAGTTCTTC